The clone carrying this TCR beta chain has a single count. Germline V gene data show CDR1 as SGHAT and CDR2 as FQNNGV. Trimming took 5 bases from V and 4 from J; bases not matched to a gene: 8. This CDR3 is 16 amino acids long. In the study's own analysis: Nucleated cell number was recorded as an estimate derived from reference gene primer amplification. Profiling relied on immunoSEQ multiplex PCR, and the TCRdb table lists in-frame clones only, not all of them. V, J and clone size reflect that table, while D and trimming were determined from the DNA. The sample consists of approximately 190,000 clones, approximately 90% of them appearing once. The sample originates from a study of blood T cell repertoires in COVID-19. Overall study context: Italy, Spain and the United States were the sources of the convalescent and acute COVID-19 samples. PBMCs, B-cell-depleted T cells, or T cells provided the cDNA or gDNA that made up the material.

This receptor was obtained from a man between 35 and 55 years old with active or convalescent COVID-19. The specimen sequenced was peripheral blood. The J gene is TRBJ2-1, the V gene TRBV11-2; 10 nucleotides match TRBD2. The DNA of the CDR3 is TGTGCCAGCAGCCCTCTGACTAGCGGGCTTTACAATGAGCAGTTCTTC. Its translation: CASSPLTSGLYNEQFF.